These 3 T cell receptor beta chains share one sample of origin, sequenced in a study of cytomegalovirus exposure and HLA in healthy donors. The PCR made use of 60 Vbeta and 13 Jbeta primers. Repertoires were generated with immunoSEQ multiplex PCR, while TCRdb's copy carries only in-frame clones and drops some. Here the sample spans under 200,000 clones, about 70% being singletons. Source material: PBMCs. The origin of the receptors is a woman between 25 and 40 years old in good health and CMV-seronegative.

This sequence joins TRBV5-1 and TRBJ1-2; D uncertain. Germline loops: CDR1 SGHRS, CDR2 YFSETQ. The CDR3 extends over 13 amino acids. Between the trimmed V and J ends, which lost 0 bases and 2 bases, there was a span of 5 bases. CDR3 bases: TGCGCCAGCAGCTTGGGGCAGAACTATGGCTACACCTTC. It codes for CASSLGQNYGYTF.

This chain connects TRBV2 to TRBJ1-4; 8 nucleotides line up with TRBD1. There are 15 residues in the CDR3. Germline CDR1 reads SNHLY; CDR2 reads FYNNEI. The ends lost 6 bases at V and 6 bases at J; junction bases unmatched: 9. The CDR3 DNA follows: TGTGCCAGCAGAGACCGACAGGGGAAGGATGAAAAACTGTTTTTT. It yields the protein CASRDRQGKDEKLFF.

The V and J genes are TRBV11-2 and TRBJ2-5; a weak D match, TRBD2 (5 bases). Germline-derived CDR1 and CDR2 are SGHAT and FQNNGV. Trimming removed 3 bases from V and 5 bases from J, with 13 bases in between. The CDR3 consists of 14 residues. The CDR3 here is CASSLMGSGETQYF. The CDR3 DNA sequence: TGTGCCAGCAGCTTGATGGGGAGTGGGGAGACCCAGTACTTC. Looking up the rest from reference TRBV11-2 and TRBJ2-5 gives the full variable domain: EAGVAQSPRYKIIEKRQSVAFWCNPISGHATLYWYQQILGQGPKLLIQFQNNGVVDDSQLPKDRFSAERLKGVDSTLKIQPAKLEDSAVYLCASSLMGSGETQYFGPGTRLLVL.